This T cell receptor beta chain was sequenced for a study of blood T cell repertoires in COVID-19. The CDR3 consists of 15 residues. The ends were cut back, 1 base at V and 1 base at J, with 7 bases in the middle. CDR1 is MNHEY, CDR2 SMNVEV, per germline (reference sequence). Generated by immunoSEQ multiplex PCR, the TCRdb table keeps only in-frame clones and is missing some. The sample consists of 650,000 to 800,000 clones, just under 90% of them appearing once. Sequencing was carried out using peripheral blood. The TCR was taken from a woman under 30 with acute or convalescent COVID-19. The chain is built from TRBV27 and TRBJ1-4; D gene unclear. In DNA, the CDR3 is TGTGCCAGCAGTTTATTCCGGGGAACTAATGAAAAACTGTTTTTT. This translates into CASSLFRGTNEKLFF.